A selection of T cell receptor beta chains follows, all from one sample in a study of T cells after posttransplantation cyclophosphamide. Clones were read by immunoSEQ multiplex PCR, and TCRdb kept only the in-frame ones, dropping some. The data show roughly 24,000 clones, 80% to 90% seen once. The specimen comprised PBMCs, sampled after an allogeneic stem cell transplant with a calcineurin inhibitor and methotrexate. The receptors shown here come from a female patient aged 50 to 60 who received an allogeneic stem cell transplant from an unrelated donor, was CMV-positive, and had chronic GVHD only. Some T cells may originate from the graft donor. The CDR3 runs from the conserved cysteine through the conserved F or W. The D gene is left open where the match is weak. Some rows have no size entry. The others give once, few or many, or a class for an expanded clone.

cdr3_nt	cdr3_aa	clone_size	v_call	j_call	d_call
TGTGCCAGCAGTTTATCGCCTAGCGGATTCACAGATACGCAGTATTTT	CASSLSPSGFTDTQYF	-	TRBV27	TRBJ2-3	TRBD2
TGCGCCAGCAGCCTCCGGGACACCACCTACGAGCAGTACTTC	CASSLRDTTYEQYF	-	TRBV4-1	TRBJ2-7	-
TGTGCCAGCAGTTTACGGGACAGTAGACAGCAGTACTTC	CASSLRDSRQQYF	-	TRBV28	TRBJ2-7	TRBD1
TGTGCCACCAGCAGATCCCGCGGGGGCGGTTTGTACGAGCAGTACTTC	CATSRSRGGGLYEQYF	-	TRBV15	TRBJ2-7	-
TGTGCCAGCAGCCAAGATTCTAGCGGGAGGTACGACTACGAGCAGTACTTC	CASSQDSSGRYDYEQYF	-	TRBV4-2	TRBJ2-7	TRBD2
TGTGCCAGCAGTGGGGGGACTCAAGAGACCCAGTACTTC	CASSGGTQETQYF	-	TRBV6-5	TRBJ2-5	-
TGTGCCAGCAGCTCGATGACAGGGAACTCCTACAATGAGCAGTTCTTC	CASSSMTGNSYNEQFF	once	TRBV7-9	TRBJ2-1	TRBD1
TGTGCCAGCAGCTCCGGGTTCAATGAGCAGTTCTTC	CASSSGFNEQFF	-	TRBV11-1	TRBJ2-1	-
TGTGCCATGAGTACTAGCGGGGCTGTTACCGGCACCGGGGAGCTGTTTTTT	CAMSTSGAVTGTGELFF	-	TRBV10-3	TRBJ2-2	TRBD2
TGCGCCAGCAGCTATAGACAGGGGAGGACAGATACGCAGTATTTT	CASSYRQGRTDTQYF	-	TRBV5-1	TRBJ2-3	TRBD1
TGTGCCAGTAGCAAACTCGACAGGTACCCCCAAGTAGCGGGAGCAGTCTTGAATGAGCAGTTCTTC	CASSKLDRYPQVAGAVLNEQFF	-	TRBV19	TRBJ2-1	TRBD2
TGCGCCAGCAGCTTGGGGGGCGGGGACTACAATGAGCAGTTCTTC	CASSLGGGDYNEQFF	few	TRBV5-1	TRBJ2-1	-
TGTGCCAGTAGTGAGGGACAGGGGGGAAGATATACGCAGTATTTT	CASSEGQGGRYTQYF	-	TRBV19	TRBJ2-3	TRBD1
TGCGCCAGCAGTCCGGGACTAGCGGGAGCGAGCTCCTACAATGAGCAGTTCTTC	CASSPGLAGASSYNEQFF	-	TRBV5-1	TRBJ2-1	TRBD2
TGCGCCAGCAGCCAAGATTATGGAGGGAGTCCCAATCAGCCCCAGCATTTT	CASSQDYGGSPNQPQHF	-	TRBV4-1	TRBJ1-5	-
TGCGCCAGCAGCATGCCCGGGGGACAAGAGACCCAGTACTTC	CASSMPGGQETQYF	-	TRBV5-1	TRBJ2-5	-
TGTGCCAGCAGTTACCGGGACAGGGCAAATCAGCCCCAGCATTTT	CASSYRDRANQPQHF	-	TRBV6-5	TRBJ1-5	TRBD1
TGTGCCAGCAGTTTCACGGCTAGCGGGACCCACTACTCTGGGGCCAACGTCCTGACTTTC	CASSFTASGTHYSGANVLTF	-	TRBV27	TRBJ2-6	TRBD2
TGCGCCAGACGCAGAGGAGGCAGGGGGTTCGGCGAGCAGTACTTC	CARRRGGRGFGEQYF	-	TRBV10-1	TRBJ2-7	TRBD1
TGTGCCAGCAGCCCAGGGACAGGTGGAGGGTGGGACACTGAAGCTTTCTTT	CASSPGTGGGWDTEAFF	-	TRBV7-3	TRBJ1-1	TRBD1
TGTGCCAGCAGCTGGGGGGTCGGAGGGCCCGACGAGCAGTACTTC	CASSWGVGGPDEQYF	-	TRBV7-9	TRBJ2-7	-
TGTGCCAGCAGCTTAACGGGCCGACAGGGTGAAGCTTTCTTT	CASSLTGRQGEAFF	-	TRBV7-3	TRBJ1-1	TRBD1
TGTGCCAGCAGCGTTAGCGGGATCTCCACTCTGGGGGAGCAGTACTTC	CASSVSGISTLGEQYF	-	TRBV9	TRBJ2-7	TRBD2
TGTGCCAGCAGCTTGGCTGACAGAAGCACAGATACGCAGTATTTT	CASSLADRSTDTQYF	-	TRBV5-6	TRBJ2-3	-
TGTGCCAGCCGAGACTCAGGGGGATTCCACGAGCAGTACTTC	CASRDSGGFHEQYF	-	TRBV6-6	TRBJ2-7	TRBD1
TGCGCCAGCAGCCTTACTACAGGGAATCGAGAGCTGTTTTTT	CASSLTTGNRELFF	-	TRBV5-1	TRBJ2-2	-
TGCGCCAGCAGCTTGTGGGTGGGCGCCGATGAAGCTTTCTTT	CASSLWVGADEAFF	-	TRBV5-1	TRBJ1-1	-
TGTGCCAGCAGTTTCATTTTACAGGGAAATTGGATTAATTCACCCCTCCACTTT	CASSFILQGNWINSPLHF	-	TRBV28	TRBJ1-6	-
TGTGCCAGCAGTTTAATCTCCGGGACAGGGTTAAGTGAAGCTTTCTTT	CASSLISGTGLSEAFF	-	TRBV6-5	TRBJ1-1	TRBD1
TGTGCCAGTAGTATAGGTATTCGACGTCTAGAAGAGACCCAGTACTTC	CASSIGIRRLEETQYF	-	TRBV19	TRBJ2-5	-
TGTGCCAGCAGCTTTTCATATGAGCAGTTCTTC	CASSFSYEQFF	few	TRBV7-2	TRBJ2-1	-
TGCGCCAGCAGAGGGGGGGGGAGACAGGGGACTGCCAAAAACATTCAGTACTTC	CASRGGGRQGTAKNIQYF	-	TRBV5-1	TRBJ2-4	-
TGTGCCAGCAGCTCAAGGCGACTAGCGGGTCGAGAGACCCAGTACTTC	CASSSRRLAGRETQYF	-	TRBV7-2	TRBJ2-5	TRBD2
TGTGCCAGCAGCAAAGTTGGCAGGTCTGACGAGCAGTACTTC	CASSKVGRSDEQYF	-	TRBV21-1	TRBJ2-7	-
TGCGCCAGCAGGACTAGCGGGAGTTCAGATACGCAGTATTTT	CASRTSGSSDTQYF	-	TRBV5-1	TRBJ2-3	TRBD2
TGCAGTGCTAGTAATTACGAGCAGTACTTC	CSASNYEQYF	-	TRBV20-1	TRBJ2-7	-
TGTGCCAGCAGCCCCCCCGAAGTAGCGGAGCGCGAGCAGTACTTC	CASSPPEVAEREQYF	-	TRBV7-9	TRBJ2-7	-
TGTGCCAGCAGGGAGGGACAGACCTACGAGCAGTACTTC	CASREGQTYEQYF	-	TRBV6-1	TRBJ2-7	-
TGTGCCAGCAGCGTTGGACAGAGAAACTATGGCTACACCTTC	CASSVGQRNYGYTF	-	TRBV7-9	TRBJ1-2	-
TGTGCCAGTAGTAGAAAAGGACTAGCGGCACTTAGCACAGATACGCAGTATTTT	CASSRKGLAALSTDTQYF	-	TRBV19	TRBJ2-3	TRBD2
TGTGCCAGCAGTGAAGCCCTACTAGCGAGGGGGTGGGAGACCCAGTACTTC	CASSEALLARGWETQYF	-	TRBV6-1	TRBJ2-5	-
TGTGCCAGCAGGCTAGCGGTGTACAATGAGCAGTTCTTC	CASRLAVYNEQFF	-	TRBV2	TRBJ2-1	TRBD2